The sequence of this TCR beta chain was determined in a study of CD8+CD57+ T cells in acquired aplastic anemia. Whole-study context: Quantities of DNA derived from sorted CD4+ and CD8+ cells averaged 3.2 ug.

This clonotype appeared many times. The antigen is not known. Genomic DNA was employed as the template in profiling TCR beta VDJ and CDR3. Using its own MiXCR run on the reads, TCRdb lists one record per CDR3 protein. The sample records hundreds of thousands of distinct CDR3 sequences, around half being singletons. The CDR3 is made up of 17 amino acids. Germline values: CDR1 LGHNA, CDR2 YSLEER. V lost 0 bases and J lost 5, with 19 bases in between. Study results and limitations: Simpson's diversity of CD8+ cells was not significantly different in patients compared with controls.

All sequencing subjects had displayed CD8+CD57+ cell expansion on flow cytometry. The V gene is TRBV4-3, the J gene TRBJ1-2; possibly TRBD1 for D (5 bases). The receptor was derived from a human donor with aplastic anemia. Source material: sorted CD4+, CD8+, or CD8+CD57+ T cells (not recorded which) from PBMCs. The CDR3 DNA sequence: TGCGCCAGCAGCCAAGAACCTCGAGGCAGGGACCCTTATGGCTACACCTTC. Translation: CASSQEPRGRDPYGYTF.